This record covers a single T cell receptor (beta chain). Its antigen is still unknown. This sample is part of a study of cytomegalovirus exposure and HLA in healthy donors. Broader study findings: It was about 180 TCR beta chains that were listed as cytomegalovirus-associated.

Method: immunoSEQ multiplex PCR; TCRdb's copy keeps in-frame clones and lacks some. Among roughly 67,000 clones listed, 91% were seen once. Trimming at V came to 6 bases and at J to 4 bases, leaving 6 bases not matched to a gene. The CDR3 has 15 amino acids. The germline V gene has CDR1 MDHEN and CDR2 SYDVKM. This TCR was recovered from a man younger than 30 in good health and CMV-seronegative. Sample: PBMCs. The rearrangement joins TRBV28 to TRBJ2-1; 10 bases match TRBD2. This CDR3 reads CASSYSGRPYNEQFF. The CDR3 DNA is TGTGCCAGCAGCTATAGCGGGAGGCCTTACAATGAGCAGTTCTTC.